The 9 T cell receptor beta chains below all came from one sample that was sequenced in a study of cytomegalovirus exposure and HLA in healthy donors. Primers included in the PCR were 60 Vbeta and 13 Jbeta primers. Produced via immunoSEQ multiplex PCR; TCRdb's table is partial and in-frame only. This sample yields about 160,000 clones, of which under 90% are seen a single time; approximately 4.8% belongs to the top ten. Material: PBMCs. These receptors were obtained from a young man in good health and CMV-seronegative.

This chain uses TRBV7-8 with TRBJ1-2; D remains unclear. CDR1 and CDR2 (germline): SGHVS, FQNEAQ. The CDR3 extends over 14 amino acids. The germline V and J ends were trimmed by 0 bases and 5 bases, with 10 bases remaining between them. The CDR3 loop is CASSLAHREYGYTF. As DNA, the CDR3 is TGTGCCAGCAGCTTAGCGCACAGAGAATATGGCTACACCTTC.

This chain joins TRBV2 and TRBJ1-3; D is possibly TRBD1 (6 bases). In germline, CDR1 is SNHLY, CDR2 FYNNEI. Trimming left V 5 bases short and J 7 bases short, with 12 bases between. The CDR3 contains 13 residues. In DNA form, the CDR3 reads TGTGCCAGCAGTTGGGGGCTAGGGAACACCATATATTTT. Translated: CASSWGLGNTIYF.

A single count supports this clone. The gene calls are TRBV4-1 and TRBJ1-3; D not certain. This CDR3 comprises 15 residues. Between the trimmed V and J ends, which lost 3 bases and 0 bases, there was a span of 9 bases. CDR1 and CDR2 from the germline V gene are MGHRA and YSYEKL. This chain's CDR3 is CASSQSTVSGNTIYF. The CDR3 DNA follows: TGCGCCAGCAGCCAGAGTACCGTCTCTGGAAACACCATATATTTT.

This rearrangement joins TRBV19 to TRBJ1-1; 8 bases map to TRBD1. V dropped 3 bases and J dropped 2; count of bases not matched to a gene: 2. Germline-derived CDR1 and CDR2 are LNHDA and SQIVND (reference sequence). This CDR3 has 14 amino acids. This CDR3 reads CASSIGTGNTEAFF. CDR3 coding DNA: TGTGCCAGTAGTATTGGGACAGGCAACACTGAAGCTTTCTTT.

The chain uses TRBV5-1 and TRBJ1-4; D is possibly TRBD1 (5 bases). The CDR3 is 13 residues long. Germline values: CDR1 SGHRS, CDR2 YFSETQ. Trimming shortened V by 0 bases and J by 8 bases, and 8 bases separated the two germline ends. DNA for the CDR3: TGCGCCAGCAGCTTGGGGGGGAGGGAAAAACTGTTTTTT. Translated, it gives CASSLGGREKLFF.

The chain joins TRBV10-3 to TRBJ1-3; D is unclear. The V end lost 2 bases, the J end lost 0 bases, and 5 bases lay between the germline ends. This CDR3 comprises 14 residues. CDR1 is ENHRY and CDR2 is SYGVKD in the germline V gene. CDR3 coding DNA: TGTGCCATCAGTGAGGAGTTCTCTGGAAACACCATATATTTT. This sequence encodes CAISEEFSGNTIYF.

This chain connects TRBV27 to TRBJ2-7, with 7 bases that match TRBD2. Germline assignment: CDR1 MNHEY and CDR2 SMNVEV (reference sequence). Trimming at V came to 5 bases and at J to 1 base, leaving 8 bases not matched to a gene. The CDR3 is 15 residues long. CDR3 sequence (DNA): TGTGCCAGCAGTAAATGGGGGGGAAGTTCCTACGAGCAGTACTTC. It yields the protein CASSKWGGSSYEQYF.

The chain combines TRBV6-5 with TRBJ1-1, with a tentative D call TRBD1 (5 bases). The CDR3 extends over 16 amino acids. Germline-derived CDR1 and CDR2 are MNHEY and SVGAGI. The germline V and J ends were trimmed by 0 bases and 6 bases, with 17 bases remaining between them. The DNA for the CDR3 is TGTGCCAGCAGTTACTCCTCGGTGGGGGGTTTCGCTGAAGCTTTCTTT. Protein sequence: CASSYSSVGGFAEAFF.

The rearrangement links TRBV7-3 to TRBJ2-7; D is unresolved. Trimming left V 10 bases short and J 2 bases short, with 21 bases between. Germline V gene sequence: CDR1 SGHTA, CDR2 FQGTGA. The CDR3 consists of 15 residues. The CDR3 protein is CATAQTPSNTYEQYF. The CDR3 region has the DNA TGTGCCACTGCACAGACACCTTCGAATACCTACGAGCAGTACTTC.